Below are 6 T cell receptor beta chains sequenced from a single sample in a study of cytomegalovirus exposure and HLA in healthy donors. In the PCR, 60 Vbeta and 13 Jbeta primers were used. Repertoires were generated with immunoSEQ multiplex PCR, while TCRdb's copy carries only in-frame clones and drops some. Of roughly 240,000 clones listed, around 80% are singletons. The sample comprised PBMCs. These receptors were collected from a boy younger than 18 in good health and CMV-seronegative.

This chain joins TRBV5-6 and TRBJ2-5; D is perhaps TRBD1 (5 bases). The V and J ends lost 1 base and 4 bases respectively, with 11 bases between them. This CDR3 spans 14 amino acids. Germline CDR1 reads SGHDT; CDR2 reads YYEEEE. The CDR3 sequence: CASSLSYQGETQYF. The DNA of the CDR3 is TGTGCCAGCAGCTTGTCCTACCAGGGAGAGACCCAGTACTTC. The complete variable domain, with remaining parts taken from reference TRBV5-6 and TRBJ2-5, reads DAGVTQSPTHLIKTRGQQVTLRCSPKSGHDTVSWYQQALGQGPQFIFQYYEEEERQRGNFPDRFSGHQFPNYSSELNVNALLLGDSALYLCASSLSYQGETQYFGPGTRLLVL.

The rearrangement links TRBV28 to TRBJ2-3; no definite D call. The length of the CDR3 is 12 residues. Germline-derived CDR1 and CDR2 are MDHEN and SYDVKM. V was trimmed by 3 bases and J by 6 bases, leaving 7 bases between them. CDR3 nucleotide sequence: TGTGCCAGCAGTTTGCTCGAGGATACGCAGTATTTT. It is translated as CASSLLEDTQYF.

V is TRBV10-3 and J is TRBJ1-1; TRBD1 aligns across 8 bases. CDR3 length equals 15 residues. Trimming took 3 bases from V and 4 from J; bases not matched to a gene: 7. Looked up from germline, CDR1 is ENHRY and CDR2 is SYGVKD. The CDR3 coding sequence is TGTGCCATCAGTGATTCAGGACAGGGCGTCACTGAAGCTTTCTTT. Amino acids: CAISDSGQGVTEAFF.

The chain carries TRBV5-4 and TRBJ2-7; 8 positions match TRBD1. V lost 5 bases to trimming and J lost 4 bases; unmatched junction nucleotides: 11. Germline V gene sequence: CDR1 SGHNT, CDR2 YYREEE (reference sequence). The CDR3 totals 15 residues. CDR3 sequence reads: CASSQAGTGIYEQYF. CDR3 coding DNA: TGTGCCAGCAGTCAAGCCGGGACAGGAATTTACGAGCAGTACTTC.

This chain joins TRBV5-1 and TRBJ1-2; D is perhaps TRBD1 (5 bases). Germline V gene sequence: CDR1 SGHRS, CDR2 YFSETQ. The CDR3 runs to 13 residues. V lost 3 bases and J lost 5, with 11 bases in between. The CDR3 is CASSSTRQYGYTF. CDR3 in DNA: TGCGCCAGCAGCTCGACCCGACAGTATGGCTACACCTTC. Variable domain in full (rest from reference TRBV5-1 and TRBJ1-2): KAGVTQTPRYLIKTRGQQVTLSCSPISGHRSVSWYQQTPGQGLQFLFEYFSETQRNKGNFPGRFSGRQFSNSRSEMNVSTLELGDSALYLCASSSTRQYGYTFGSGTRLTVV.

The chain recombines TRBV11-3 with TRBJ1-1; the D gene is possibly TRBD1 (5 bases). Germline values: CDR1 SGHNT, CDR2 YENEEA. Trimming took off 5 bases at V and 0 bases at J, with 13 bases between the two ends. This CDR3 has 15 residues. CDR3 amino acids: CASSPRGGLNTEAFF. The CDR3 bases are TGTGCCAGCAGCCCCCGGGGGGGGTTGAACACTGAAGCTTTCTTT.